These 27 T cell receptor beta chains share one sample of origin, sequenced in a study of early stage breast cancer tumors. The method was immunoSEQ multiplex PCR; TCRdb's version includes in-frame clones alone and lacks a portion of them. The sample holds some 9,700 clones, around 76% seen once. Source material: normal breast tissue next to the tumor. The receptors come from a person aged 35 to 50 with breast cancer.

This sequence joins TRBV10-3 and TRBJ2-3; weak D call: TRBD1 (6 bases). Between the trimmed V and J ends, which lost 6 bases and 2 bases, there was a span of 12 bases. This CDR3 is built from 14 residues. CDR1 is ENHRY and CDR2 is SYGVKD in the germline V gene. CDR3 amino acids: CAIRRGSDTDTQYF. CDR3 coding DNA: TGTGCCATCAGGAGGGGGTCAGACACAGATACGCAGTATTTT.

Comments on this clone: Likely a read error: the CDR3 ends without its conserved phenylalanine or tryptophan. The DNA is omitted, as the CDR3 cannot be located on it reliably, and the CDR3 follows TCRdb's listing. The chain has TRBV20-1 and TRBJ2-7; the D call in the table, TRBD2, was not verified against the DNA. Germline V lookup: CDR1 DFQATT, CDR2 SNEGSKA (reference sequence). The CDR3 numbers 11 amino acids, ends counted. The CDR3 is CSATTGTRSYI.

The CDR3 bases are TGTGCCAGCTCACCACCGACGCGAGGTGACAATGAGCAGTTCTTC. It is translated as CASSPPTRGDNEQFF. The chain employs TRBV18 and TRBJ2-1; D not certain. The CDR3 has 15 amino acids. V lost 0 bases, J lost 5 bases, and 11 bases lay in between. Per the germline V gene, CDR1 is KGHSH and CDR2 is LQKENI.

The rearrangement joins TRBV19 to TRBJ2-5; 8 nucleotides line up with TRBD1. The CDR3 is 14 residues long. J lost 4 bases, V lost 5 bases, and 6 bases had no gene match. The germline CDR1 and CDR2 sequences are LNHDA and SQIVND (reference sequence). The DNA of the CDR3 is TGTGCCAGTAGTCCAGAGACAGGGGCAGAGACCCAGTACTTC. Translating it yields CASSPETGAETQYF.

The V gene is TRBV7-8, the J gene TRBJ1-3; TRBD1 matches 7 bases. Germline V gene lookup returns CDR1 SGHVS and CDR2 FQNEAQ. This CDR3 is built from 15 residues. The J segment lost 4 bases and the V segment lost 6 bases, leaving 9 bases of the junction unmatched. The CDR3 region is CASSRDRARGNTIYF. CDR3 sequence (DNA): TGTGCCAGCAGTCGCGACAGGGCAAGGGGAAACACCATATATTTT. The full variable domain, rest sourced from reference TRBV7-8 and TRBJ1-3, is GAGVSQSPRYKVAKRGQDVALRCDPISGHVSLFWYQQALGQGPEFLTYFQNEAQLDKSGLPSDRFFAERPEGSVSTLKIQRTQQEDSAVYLCASSRDRARGNTIYFGEGSWLTVV.

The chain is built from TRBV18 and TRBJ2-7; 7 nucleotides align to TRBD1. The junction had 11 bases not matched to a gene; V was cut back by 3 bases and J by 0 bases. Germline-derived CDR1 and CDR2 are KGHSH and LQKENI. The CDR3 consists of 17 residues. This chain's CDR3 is CASSPGPRTGPSYEQYF. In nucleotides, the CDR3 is TGTGCCAGCTCACCCGGCCCTAGGACAGGTCCCTCCTACGAGCAGTACTTC.

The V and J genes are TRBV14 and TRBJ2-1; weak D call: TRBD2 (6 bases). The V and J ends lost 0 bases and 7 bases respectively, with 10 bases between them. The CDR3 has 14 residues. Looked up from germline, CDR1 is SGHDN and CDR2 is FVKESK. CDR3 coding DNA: TGTGCCAGCAGCCAAGAACCCGCGGGGAATGAGCAGTTCTTC. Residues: CASSQEPAGNEQFF.

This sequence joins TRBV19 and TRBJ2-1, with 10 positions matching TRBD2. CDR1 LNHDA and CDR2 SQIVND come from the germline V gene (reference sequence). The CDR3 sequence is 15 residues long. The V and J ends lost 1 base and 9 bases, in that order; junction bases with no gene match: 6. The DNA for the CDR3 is TGTGCCAGTAGTATAGGGACTAGCGGAAACCTTGAGCAGTTCTTC. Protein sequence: CASSIGTSGNLEQFF.

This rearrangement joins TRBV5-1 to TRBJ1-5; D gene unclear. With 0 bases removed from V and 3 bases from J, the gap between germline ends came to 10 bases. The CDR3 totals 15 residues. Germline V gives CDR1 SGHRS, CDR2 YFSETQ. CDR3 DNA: TGCGCCAGCAGCTTGGAAGGGTTGGCCAATCAGCCCCAGCATTTT. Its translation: CASSLEGLANQPQHF.

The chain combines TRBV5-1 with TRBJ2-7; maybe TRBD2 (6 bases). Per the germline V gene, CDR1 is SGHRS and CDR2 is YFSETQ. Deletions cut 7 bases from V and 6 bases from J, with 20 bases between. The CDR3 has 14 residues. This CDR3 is CASPSGGVAAEQYF. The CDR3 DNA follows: TGCGCCAGCCCCTCGGGTGGGGTAGCGGCCGAGCAGTACTTC.

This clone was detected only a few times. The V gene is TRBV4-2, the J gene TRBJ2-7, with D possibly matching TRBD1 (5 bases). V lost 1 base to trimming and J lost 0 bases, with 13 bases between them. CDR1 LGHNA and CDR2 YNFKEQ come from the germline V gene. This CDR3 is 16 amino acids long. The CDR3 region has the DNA TGTGCCAGCAGCCAAGCGGAGACAGCCAGCTCCTACGAGCAGTACTTC. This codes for CASSQAETASSYEQYF.

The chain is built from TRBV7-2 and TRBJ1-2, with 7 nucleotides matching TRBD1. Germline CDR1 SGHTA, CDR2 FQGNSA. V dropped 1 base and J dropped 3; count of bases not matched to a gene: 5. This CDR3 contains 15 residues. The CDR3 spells CASSLGWDSDYGYTF. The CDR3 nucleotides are TGTGCCAGCAGCTTAGGGTGGGACAGCGACTATGGCTACACCTTC.

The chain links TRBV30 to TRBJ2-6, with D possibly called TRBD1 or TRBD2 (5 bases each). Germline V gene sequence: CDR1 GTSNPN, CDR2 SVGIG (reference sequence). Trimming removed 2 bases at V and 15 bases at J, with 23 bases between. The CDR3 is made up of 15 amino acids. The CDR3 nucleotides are TGTGCCTGGAGTCCCATGGCCCAGACGGTTGGGGGCCTGACTTTC. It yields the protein CAWSPMAQTVGGLTF.

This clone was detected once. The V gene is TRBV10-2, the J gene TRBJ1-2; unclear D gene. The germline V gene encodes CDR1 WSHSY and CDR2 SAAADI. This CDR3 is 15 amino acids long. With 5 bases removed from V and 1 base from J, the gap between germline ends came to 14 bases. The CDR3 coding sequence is TGCGCCAGCAGTCCACACTACAGCCTTAACTATGGCTACACCTTC. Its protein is CASSPHYSLNYGYTF.

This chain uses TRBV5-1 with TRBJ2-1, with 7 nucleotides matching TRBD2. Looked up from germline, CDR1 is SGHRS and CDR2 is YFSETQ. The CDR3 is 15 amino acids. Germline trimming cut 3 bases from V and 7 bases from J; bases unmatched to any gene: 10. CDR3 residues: CASSWLASGGNEQFF. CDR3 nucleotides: TGCGCCAGCAGCTGGCTGGCTAGCGGAGGGAATGAGCAGTTCTTC. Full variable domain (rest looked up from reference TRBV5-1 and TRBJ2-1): KAGVTQTPRYLIKTRGQQVTLSCSPISGHRSVSWYQQTPGQGLQFLFEYFSETQRNKGNFPGRFSGRQFSNSRSEMNVSTLELGDSALYLCASSWLASGGNEQFFGPGTRLTVL.

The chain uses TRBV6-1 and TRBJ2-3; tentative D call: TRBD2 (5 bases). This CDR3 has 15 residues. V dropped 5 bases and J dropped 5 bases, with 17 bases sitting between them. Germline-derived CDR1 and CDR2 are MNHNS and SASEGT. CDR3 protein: CASSPTPTRGDTQYF. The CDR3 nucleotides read TGTGCCAGCAGTCCGACACCTACTCGGGGAGATACGCAGTATTTT.

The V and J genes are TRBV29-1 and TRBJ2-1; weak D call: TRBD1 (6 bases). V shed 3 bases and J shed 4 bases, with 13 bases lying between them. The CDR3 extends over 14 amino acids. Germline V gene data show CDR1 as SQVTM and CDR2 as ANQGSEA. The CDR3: CSVDHQGLYNEQFF. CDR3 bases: TGCAGCGTTGATCACCAGGGGTTATACAATGAGCAGTTCTTC.

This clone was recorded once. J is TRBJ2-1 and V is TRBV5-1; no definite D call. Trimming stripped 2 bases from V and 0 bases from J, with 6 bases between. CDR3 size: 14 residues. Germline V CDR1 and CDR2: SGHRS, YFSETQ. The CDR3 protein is CASSFQISYNEQFF. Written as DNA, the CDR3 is TGCGCCAGCAGCTTTCAGATCTCCTACAATGAGCAGTTCTTC.

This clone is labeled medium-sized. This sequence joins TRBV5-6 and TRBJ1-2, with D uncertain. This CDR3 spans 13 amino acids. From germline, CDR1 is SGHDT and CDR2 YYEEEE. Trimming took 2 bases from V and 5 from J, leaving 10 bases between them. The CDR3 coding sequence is TGTGCCAGCAGCTTACAGACCCCTTATGGCTACACCTTC. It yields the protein CASSLQTPYGYTF.

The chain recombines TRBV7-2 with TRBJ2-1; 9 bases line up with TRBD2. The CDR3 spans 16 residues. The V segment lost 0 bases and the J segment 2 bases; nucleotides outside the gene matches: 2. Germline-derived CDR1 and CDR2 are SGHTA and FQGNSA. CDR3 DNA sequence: TGTGCCAGCAGCTTAGCCGGGACTAGCCCCTACAATGAGCAGTTCTTC. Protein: CASSLAGTSPYNEQFF.

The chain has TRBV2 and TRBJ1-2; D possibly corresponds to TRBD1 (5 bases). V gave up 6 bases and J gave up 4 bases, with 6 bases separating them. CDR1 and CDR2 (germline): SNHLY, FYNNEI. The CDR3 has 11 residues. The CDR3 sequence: CASRGAYGYTF. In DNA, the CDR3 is TGTGCCAGCAGAGGGGCCTATGGCTACACCTTC.

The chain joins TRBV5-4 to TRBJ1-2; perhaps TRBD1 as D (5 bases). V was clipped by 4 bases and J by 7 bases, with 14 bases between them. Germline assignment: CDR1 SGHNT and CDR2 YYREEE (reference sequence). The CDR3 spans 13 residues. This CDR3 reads CASSLEGTSGYTF. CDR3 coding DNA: TGTGCCAGCAGCCTGGAAGGGACCTCTGGCTACACCTTC. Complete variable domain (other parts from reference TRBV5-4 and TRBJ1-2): ETGVTQSPTHLIKTRGQQVTLRCSSQSGHNTVSWYQQALGQGPQFIFQYYREEENGRGNFPPRFSGLQFPNYSSELNVNALELDDSALYLCASSLEGTSGYTFGSGTRLTVV.

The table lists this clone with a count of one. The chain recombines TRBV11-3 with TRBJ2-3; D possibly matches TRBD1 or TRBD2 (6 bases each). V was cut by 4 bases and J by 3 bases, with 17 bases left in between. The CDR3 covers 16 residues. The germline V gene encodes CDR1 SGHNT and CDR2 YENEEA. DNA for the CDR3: TGTGCCAGCAGCTCCTCTTGGGGGGCGCGGACAGATACGCAGTATTTT. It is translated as CASSSSWGARTDTQYF.

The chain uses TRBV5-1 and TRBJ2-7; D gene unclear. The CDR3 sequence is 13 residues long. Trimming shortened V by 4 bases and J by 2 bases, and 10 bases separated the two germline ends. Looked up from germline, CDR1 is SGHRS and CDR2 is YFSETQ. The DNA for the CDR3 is TGCGCCAGCAGCAGAGACGGAGCCTACGAGCAGTACTTC. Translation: CASSRDGAYEQYF.

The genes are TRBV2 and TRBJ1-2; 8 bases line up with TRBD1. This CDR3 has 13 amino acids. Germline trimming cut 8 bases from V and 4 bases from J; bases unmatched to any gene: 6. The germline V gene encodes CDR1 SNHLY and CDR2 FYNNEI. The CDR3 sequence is CASSGQAAYGYTF. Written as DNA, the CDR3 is TGTGCCAGCTCGGGACAGGCGGCCTATGGCTACACCTTC.

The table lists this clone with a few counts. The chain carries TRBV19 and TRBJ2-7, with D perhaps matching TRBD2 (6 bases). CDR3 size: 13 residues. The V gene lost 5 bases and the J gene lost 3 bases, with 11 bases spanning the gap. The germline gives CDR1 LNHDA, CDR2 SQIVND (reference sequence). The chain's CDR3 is CASSFRLGYEQYF. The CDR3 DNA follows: TGTGCCAGTAGTTTTAGACTAGGCTACGAGCAGTACTTC.

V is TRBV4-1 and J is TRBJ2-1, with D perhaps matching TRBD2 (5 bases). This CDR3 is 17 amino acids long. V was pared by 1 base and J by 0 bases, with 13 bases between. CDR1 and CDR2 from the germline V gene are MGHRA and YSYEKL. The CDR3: CASSQVVAGSSYNEQFF. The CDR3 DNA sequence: TGCGCCAGCAGCCAAGTGGTAGCTGGGAGCTCCTACAATGAGCAGTTCTTC.